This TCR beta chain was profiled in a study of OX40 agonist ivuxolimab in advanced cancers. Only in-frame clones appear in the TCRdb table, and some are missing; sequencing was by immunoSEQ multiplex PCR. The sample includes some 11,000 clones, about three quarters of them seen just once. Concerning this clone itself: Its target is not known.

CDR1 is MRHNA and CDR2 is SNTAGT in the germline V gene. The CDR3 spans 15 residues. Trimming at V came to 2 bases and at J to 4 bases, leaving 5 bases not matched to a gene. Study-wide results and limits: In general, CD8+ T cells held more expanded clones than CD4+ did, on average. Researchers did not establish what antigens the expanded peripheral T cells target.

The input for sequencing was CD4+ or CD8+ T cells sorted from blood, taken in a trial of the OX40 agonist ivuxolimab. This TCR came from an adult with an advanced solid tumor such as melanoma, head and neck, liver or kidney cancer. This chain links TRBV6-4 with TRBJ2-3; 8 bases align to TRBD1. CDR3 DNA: TGTGCCAGCAGTGACCGTGGACAGGGCTCAGATACGCAGTATTTT. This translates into CASSDRGQGSDTQYF.